These 30 T cell receptor beta chains were sequenced from one sample in a study of Ad26.COV2.S vaccination and SARS-CoV-2 variants. Profiling relied on immunoSEQ multiplex PCR, and the TCRdb table lists in-frame clones only, not all of them. The sample consists of hundreds of thousands of clones, approximately 88% of them appearing once. Regarding treatment: 15 to 20 received Ad26.COV2.S at low or high dose, single or two shots; roughly 5 received placebo; per-sample allocation not given. Sampling occurred on day 63 after the first vaccine or placebo injection. Material: peripheral blood, obtained in a trial of Ad26.COV2.S vaccine versus placebo. The receptors stem from a person between 18 and 60 years old who received the Ad26.COV2.S COVID-19 vaccine or a placebo.

In this sample, this clone turned up a few times. The V and J genes are TRBV6-6 and TRBJ1-5; TRBD1 matches at 7 bases. Losses at the gene ends were 5 bases for V and 3 bases for J; bases not matched to a gene: 7. The length of the CDR3 is 15 residues. The germline V gene has CDR1 MNHNY and CDR2 SVGAGI (reference sequence). CDR3 sequence reads: CASSPDRRHNQPQHF. The CDR3 DNA follows: TGTGCCAGCAGTCCGGACAGGCGGCACAATCAGCCCCAGCATTTT.

Only one count was recorded for this clone. The chain uses TRBV15 and TRBJ2-3; 7 bases are shared with TRBD2. V lost 9 bases to trimming and J lost 1 base; unmatched junction nucleotides: 7. CDR3 size: 14 residues. CDR1 and CDR2 from the germline V gene are LNHNV and YYDKDF (reference sequence). The CDR3: CATKSGGGTDTQYF. CDR3 nucleotides: TGTGCCACGAAAAGTGGGGGGGGCACAGATACGCAGTATTTT.

This clone showed up just once. The rearrangement joins TRBV6-1 to TRBJ1-6, with D possibly matching TRBD1 (5 bases). V was clipped by 2 bases and J by 7 bases, with 12 bases between them. From germline, CDR1 is MNHNS and CDR2 SASEGT. This CDR3 is 15 amino acids long. CDR3 protein: CASSEFQTVNSPLHF. The CDR3 coding sequence is TGTGCCAGCAGTGAATTTCAGACAGTAAATTCACCCCTCCACTTT.

The rearrangement links TRBV30 to TRBJ1-1; D ambiguous. CDR3 length equals 13 residues. Trimming removed 0 bases at V and 1 base at J, with 6 bases between. Germline V gene lookup returns CDR1 GTSNPN and CDR2 SVGIG (reference sequence). In DNA form, the CDR3 reads TGTGCCTGGAGTGTACCGGGGAACACTGAAGCTTTCTTT. This codes for CAWSVPGNTEAFF.

The chain joins TRBV6-2 or TRBV6-3 to TRBJ1-5, with D perhaps TRBD1 (5 bases). The CDR3 covers 14 residues. The germline V gene encodes CDR1 MNHEY and CDR2 SVGEGT. The ends were cut back, 6 bases at V and 7 bases at J, with 16 bases in the middle. For the CDR3, the DNA is TGTGCCAGCAGCCAATGGGGGATTTGGCAGCCCCAGCATTTT. It codes for CASSQWGIWQPQHF.

This clone was found once. The chain combines TRBV5-6 with TRBJ2-1; 7 nucleotides match TRBD2. Trimming removed 0 bases from V and 9 bases from J; junction bases left unmatched: 9. This CDR3 has 15 amino acids. CDR1 is SGHDT and CDR2 is YYEEEE in the germline V gene. The CDR3 sequence: CASSLAGGSLREQFF. The CDR3 DNA sequence: TGTGCCAGCAGCTTGGCCGGGGGGAGTCTGCGTGAGCAGTTCTTC.

V gene TRBV15 combines with J gene TRBJ2-2; D gene unclear. Germline V lookup: CDR1 LNHNV, CDR2 YYDKDF (reference sequence). The CDR3 length is 14 residues. The V end lost 3 bases, the J end lost 1 base, and 6 bases lay between the germline ends. The CDR3 reads CATSSNLNTGELFF. In nucleotides, the CDR3 is TGTGCCACCAGCAGTAACCTGAACACCGGGGAGCTGTTTTTT.

This clone was recorded once. The V call is TRBV25-1, the J call TRBJ2-5; the D gene is possibly TRBD1 (5 bases). The CDR3 has 14 residues. V lost 4 bases to trimming and J lost 4 bases, with 13 bases between them. Germline loops: CDR1 MGHDK, CDR2 SYGVNS. This chain's CDR3 is CASSGPGIAETQYF. The CDR3 DNA follows: TGTGCCAGCAGTGGGCCAGGGATCGCAGAGACCCAGTACTTC.

The chain carries TRBV29-1 and TRBJ2-7; 10 nucleotides match TRBD2. Germline values: CDR1 SQVTM, CDR2 ANQGSEA. The CDR3 length is 13 residues. The junction had 3 bases not matched to a gene; V was cut back by 4 bases and J by 3 bases. The DNA of the CDR3 is TGCAGCGTTGCGCCTAGCGGGGGCTACGAGCAGTACTTC. Translation: CSVAPSGGYEQYF.

This rearrangement joins TRBV25-1 to TRBJ1-5, with 7 positions matching TRBD1. V trimming: 3 bases; J trimming: 6 bases; junction bases outside the gene matches: 2. The CDR3 length is 13 residues. CDR1 is MGHDK and CDR2 is SYGVNS in the germline V gene. Here the CDR3 reads CASSETGSQPQHF. The CDR3, as DNA: TGTGCCAGCAGTGAGACAGGGTCTCAGCCCCAGCATTTT. Complete variable domain (other parts from reference TRBV25-1 and TRBJ1-5): EADIYQTPRYLVIGTGKKITLECSQTMGHDKMYWYQQDPGMELHLIHYSYGVNSTEKGDLSSESTVSRIRTEHFPLTLESARPSHTSQYLCASSETGSQPQHFGDGTRLSIL.

The chain links TRBV7-9 to TRBJ1-1; D is unresolved. The CDR3 length is 16 residues. Germline loops: CDR1 SEHNR, CDR2 FQNEAQ (reference sequence). Trimming removed 3 bases at V and 7 bases at J, with 21 bases between. The CDR3 protein is CASSFVNDRAPGEAFF. The CDR3, as DNA: TGTGCCAGCAGCTTTGTTAATGACCGGGCCCCCGGTGAAGCTTTCTTT.

This clone was seen a handful of times. This chain links TRBV12-3 or TRBV12-4 with TRBJ2-1; unclear D gene. The V end lost 6 bases, the J end lost 6 bases, and 9 bases lay between the germline ends. This CDR3 has 12 residues. The CDR3 DNA follows: TGTGCCAGCAGCCCTCCGGGCAATGAGCAGTTCTTC. Amino acid sequence: CASSPPGNEQFF.

The rearrangement uses TRBV12-3 or TRBV12-4 and TRBJ2-7; a weak D match, TRBD2 (5 bases). Trimming took off 8 bases at V and 4 bases at J, with 9 bases between the two ends. The CDR3 totals 11 residues. As DNA, the CDR3 is TGTGCCAGCTCAACGGGATACGAGCAGTACTTC. Its protein is CASSTGYEQYF.

J is TRBJ1-6 and V is TRBV6-5; D not resolved. This CDR3 is built from 16 residues. Deletions cut 0 bases from V and 4 bases from J, with 10 bases between. Per the germline V gene, CDR1 is MNHEY and CDR2 is SVGAGI. DNA for the CDR3: TGTGCCAGCAGTTACTCGAGGACCGCGTATAATTCACCCCTCCACTTT. Residues: CASSYSRTAYNSPLHF.

This chain joins TRBV5-1 and TRBJ2-7, with D perhaps being TRBD1 or TRBD2 (5 bases each). There are 14 residues in the CDR3. Germline V gene data show CDR1 as SGHRS and CDR2 as YFSETQ. Trimming removed 3 bases at V and 3 bases at J, with 13 bases between. The CDR3 DNA reads as TGCGCCAGCAGCTCCTCGGGACGGGGCTACGAGCAGTACTTC. Translating gives CASSSSGRGYEQYF.

This chain connects TRBV6-5 to TRBJ1-6; D not certain. V dropped 2 bases and J dropped 3 bases, with 11 bases sitting between them. Germline-derived CDR1 and CDR2 are MNHEY and SVGAGI. This CDR3 contains 16 residues. The CDR3 sequence is CASSYEARLYNSPLHF. CDR3 bases: TGTGCCAGCAGTTACGAAGCACGTCTCTATAATTCACCCCTCCACTTT.

The rearrangement uses TRBV18 and TRBJ2-7, with 8 bases lining up with TRBD1. Germline V lookup: CDR1 KGHSH, CDR2 LQKENI. CDR3 length: 15 residues. With 2 bases clipped from V and 2 bases from J, the junction kept 5 bases outside the gene matches. CDR3 coding DNA: TGTGCCAGCTCACCAGGTTGGGACAGGACCTACGAGCAGTACTTC. Its protein product is CASSPGWDRTYEQYF.

The rearrangement uses TRBV7-9 and TRBJ2-3, with 10 bases identical to TRBD2. CDR1 SEHNR and CDR2 FQNEAQ come from the germline V gene (reference sequence). The CDR3 is made up of 13 amino acids. CDR3 DNA: TGTGCTACGGGGACTAGCGGCACAGATACGCAGTATTTT. It is translated as CATGTSGTDTQYF.

The V and J genes are TRBV5-1 and TRBJ2-5; D unclear. The CDR3 sequence is 13 residues long. V gave up 3 bases and J gave up 2 bases, with 8 bases separating them. CDR1 and CDR2 from the germline V gene are SGHRS and YFSETQ. The CDR3 region is CASSWELQETQYF. Written as DNA, the CDR3 is TGCGCCAGCAGCTGGGAACTTCAAGAGACCCAGTACTTC.

As regards this clone: At the DNA level, this CDR3 is encoded by other sequences in the same sample as well. The chain employs TRBV5-4 and TRBJ2-1; D uncertain. Trimming shortened V by 1 base and J by 6 bases, and 2 bases separated the two germline ends. CDR3 size: 11 residues. Per germline, CDR1 SGHNT and CDR2 YYREEE (reference sequence). The CDR3, as DNA: TGTGCCAGCAGCTTGAGCAATGAGCAGTTCTTC. This translates into CASSLSNEQFF.

V is TRBV5-5 and J is TRBJ1-4, with D hard to call. The CDR3 contains 13 residues. The V end was cut by 3 bases, the J end by 7 bases, with 10 bases between. The V gene's germline CDR1 is SGHKS and CDR2 YYEKEE (reference sequence). Written as DNA, the CDR3 is TGTGCCAGCAGCTCTCCTGGACGTGAAAAACTGTTTTTT. Protein: CASSSPGREKLFF.

This clone appeared a single time. The rearrangement uses TRBV2 and TRBJ1-1, with TRBD1 as a possible D gene (5 bases). The length of the CDR3 is 19 residues. The germline CDR1 and CDR2 sequences are SNHLY and FYNNEI. Trimming removed 4 bases from V and 7 bases from J, with 31 bases in between. CDR3 DNA sequence: TGTGCCAGCAGTGGAAAGTTTCGGGACTATCTCTCCTTGAACGATGAAGCTTTCTTT. Protein sequence: CASSGKFRDYLSLNDEAFF.

The CDR3 coding sequence is TGTGCCAGCAGTCCATCCGGGACAAAGAAGCAGTTCTTC. Protein: CASSPSGTKKQFF. V usage is TRBV5-5 and J usage is TRBJ2-1, with D maybe TRBD1 (6 bases). The CDR3 totals 13 residues. The germline CDR1 and CDR2 sequences are SGHKS and YYEKEE (reference sequence). V was cut by 5 bases and J by 11 bases, with 17 bases left in between.

The chain couples TRBV15 to TRBJ2-1; D remains unclear. With 6 bases removed from V and 3 bases from J, the gap between germline ends came to 18 bases. CDR1 and CDR2 (germline): LNHNV, YYDKDF (reference sequence). This CDR3 spans 16 amino acids. CDR3 protein: CATSTDTELFYNEQFF. CDR3 DNA: TGTGCCACCAGTACCGACACTGAACTTTTCTACAATGAGCAGTTCTTC.

The CDR3, as DNA: TGTGCCAGGGAGCCTCAGGGACAGCCCCAGCATTTT. The encoded protein is CAREPQGQPQHF. This rearrangement joins TRBV19 to TRBJ1-5; D may be TRBD1 (5 bases). The CDR3 is 12 amino acids. Germline CDR1 is LNHDA and CDR2 is SQIVND (reference sequence). V was shortened by 9 bases and J by 7 bases, with 13 bases between the two germline ends. Using reference TRBV19 and TRBJ1-5 for the parts outside the CDR3, the full variable domain is DGGITQSPKYLFRKEGQNVTLSCEQNLNHDAMYWYRQDPGQGLRLIYYSQIVNDFQKGDIAEGYSVSREKKESFPLTVTSAQKNPTAFYLCAREPQGQPQHFGDGTRLSIL.

V and J are TRBV9 and TRBJ2-2; perhaps TRBD2 as D (6 bases). This CDR3 comprises 17 residues. Germline-derived CDR1 and CDR2 are SGDLS and YYNGEE. The V and J ends lost 4 bases and 1 base respectively, with 17 bases between them. Here the CDR3 DNA reads TGTGCCAGCAGCTCAGACCGGGACTCATTGAACACCGGGGAGCTGTTTTTT. Residues: CASSSDRDSLNTGELFF.

The chain uses TRBV25-1 and TRBJ2-1, with 14 positions matching TRBD2. The V segment lost 5 bases and the J segment 7 bases; nucleotides outside the gene matches: 7. Per the germline V gene, CDR1 is MGHDK and CDR2 is SYGVNS. There are 16 residues in the CDR3. CDR3 loop: CASSIHGTSGRNEQFF. The CDR3 DNA reads as TGTGCCAGCAGTATCCACGGGACTAGCGGGAGAAATGAGCAGTTCTTC.

V usage is TRBV12-5 and J usage is TRBJ2-7, with D perhaps TRBD1 or TRBD2 (5 bases each). V lost 4 bases and J lost 10, with 23 bases in between. The CDR3 runs 15 residues. Germline V lookup: CDR1 LGHNT, CDR2 FRNRAP. The DNA for the CDR3 is TGTGCTAGTGGTTGGGGCCCATCCCCATCCGGGGCTCAGTACTTC. This sequence encodes CASGWGPSPSGAQYF.

The chain joins TRBV6-5 to TRBJ1-6; D gene unclear. V lost 10 bases and J lost 0, with 10 bases in between. From germline, CDR1 is MNHEY and CDR2 SVGAGI. The CDR3 consists of 14 residues. CDR3 DNA: TGTGCCACCAAAAAAAACTCCTATAATTCACCCCTCCACTTT. Translating it yields CATKKNSYNSPLHF.

The rearrangement uses TRBV5-4 and TRBJ2-7; D is unresolved. This CDR3 is built from 15 residues. The V end lost 5 bases, the J end lost 0 bases, and 15 bases lay between the germline ends. Germline assignment: CDR1 SGHNT and CDR2 YYREEE (reference sequence). The CDR3 region is CASRADSVSSYEQYF. The CDR3, as DNA: TGTGCCAGCAGAGCCGACTCCGTGAGCTCCTACGAGCAGTACTTC.